This TCR beta chain was recorded in a study of naive and memory T cell subsets. Study-wide results and limits: Clonotypes here are unpaired alpha or beta chain sequences. A few larger clonotypes appeared in naive repertoires, especially CD8, possibly memory cells re-expressing CD45RA.

Germline CDR1 reads SGHRS; CDR2 reads YFSETQ. V lost 7 bases to trimming and J lost 5 bases; unmatched junction nucleotides: 10. This CDR3 has 15 amino acids. Concerning this clonotype: Its antigen is not known.

The beta constant-region primer was an equimolar mix of two oligonucleotides covering TRBC1 and TRBC2. Ligated cDNA was amplified by four rounds of PCR with nested alpha and beta constant-region primers and SP2. The cDNA 3' end received a ligated single-stranded oligonucleotide carrying the SP2 primer and a 12-nucleotide UMI. From the UMI-ligation and nested PCR reads, TCRdb called clonotypes with MiXCR, one entry per CDR3 protein. Counted here are over 130,000 distinct CDR3 sequences, approximately 20% occurring once; the ten biggest clones make up roughly 0.68%. The TCR sequence derives from a human donor in good health. Sequenced material: naive CD8+ T cells from blood. The V and J genes are TRBV5-1 and TRBJ1-4; 8 nucleotides align to TRBD1. CDR3 protein: CASSAYGQGNEKLFF. The CDR3, as DNA: TGCGCCAGCTCCGCATACGGACAGGGAAATGAAAAACTGTTTTTT.